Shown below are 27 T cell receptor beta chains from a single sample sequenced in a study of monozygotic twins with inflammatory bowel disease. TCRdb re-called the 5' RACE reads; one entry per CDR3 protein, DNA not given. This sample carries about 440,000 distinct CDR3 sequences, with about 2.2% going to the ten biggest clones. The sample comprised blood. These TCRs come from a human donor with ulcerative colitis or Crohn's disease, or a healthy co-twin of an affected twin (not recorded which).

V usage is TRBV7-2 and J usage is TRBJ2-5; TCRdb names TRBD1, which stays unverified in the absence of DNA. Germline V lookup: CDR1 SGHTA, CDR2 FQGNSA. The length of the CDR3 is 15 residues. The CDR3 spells CASSRGVGGQETQYF.

The CDR3 region is CASSLATGGKQPQHF. This chain joins TRBV7-9 and TRBJ1-5; the D gene TCRdb calls, TRBD1, cannot be checked with no DNA. Germline lookup yields CDR1 SEHNR and CDR2 FQNEAQ (reference sequence). The CDR3 runs 15 residues.

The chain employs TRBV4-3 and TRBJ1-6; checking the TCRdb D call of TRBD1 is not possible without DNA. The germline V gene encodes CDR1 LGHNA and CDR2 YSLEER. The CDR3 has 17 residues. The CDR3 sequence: CASSQDTPGQSNSPLHF.

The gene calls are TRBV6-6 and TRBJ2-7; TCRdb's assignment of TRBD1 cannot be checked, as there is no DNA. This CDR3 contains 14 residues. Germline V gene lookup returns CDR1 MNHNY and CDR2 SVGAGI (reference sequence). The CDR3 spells CASRQGTVSYEQYF.

The CDR3 sequence: CASSQSGPPGEQYF. The J gene is TRBJ2-7, the V gene TRBV4-2; the D call from TCRdb, TRBD1, cannot be confirmed without DNA. CDR1 is LGHNA, CDR2 YNFKEQ, per germline. This CDR3 region has 14 residues.

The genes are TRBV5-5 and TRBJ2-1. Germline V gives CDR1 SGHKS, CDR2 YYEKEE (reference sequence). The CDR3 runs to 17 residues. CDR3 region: CASSLGLLVFGEMSIFF.

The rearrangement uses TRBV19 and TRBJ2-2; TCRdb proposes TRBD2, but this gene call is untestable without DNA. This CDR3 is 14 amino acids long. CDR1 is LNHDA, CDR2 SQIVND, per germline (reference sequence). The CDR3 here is CASSILAGGPLLFF. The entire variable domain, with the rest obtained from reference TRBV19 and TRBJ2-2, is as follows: DGGITQSPKYLFRKEGQNVTLSCEQNLNHDAMYWYRQDPGQGLRLIYYSQIVNDFQKGDIAEGYSVSREKKESFPLTVTSAQKNPTAFYLCASSILAGGPLLFFGEGSRLTVL.

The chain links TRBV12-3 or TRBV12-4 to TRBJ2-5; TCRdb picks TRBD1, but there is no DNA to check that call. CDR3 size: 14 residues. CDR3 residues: CASSLVGGPETQYF.

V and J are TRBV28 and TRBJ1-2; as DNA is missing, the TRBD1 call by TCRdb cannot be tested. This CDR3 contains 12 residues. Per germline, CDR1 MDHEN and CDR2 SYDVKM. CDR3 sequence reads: CASLAGARGYTF.

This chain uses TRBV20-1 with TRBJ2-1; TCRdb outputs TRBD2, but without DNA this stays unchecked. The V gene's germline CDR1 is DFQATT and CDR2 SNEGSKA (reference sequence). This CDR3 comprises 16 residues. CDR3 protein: CSARALAGSSYNEQFF.

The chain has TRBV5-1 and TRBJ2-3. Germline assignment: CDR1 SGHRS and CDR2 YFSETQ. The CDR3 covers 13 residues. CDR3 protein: CASSLGRLDTQYF.

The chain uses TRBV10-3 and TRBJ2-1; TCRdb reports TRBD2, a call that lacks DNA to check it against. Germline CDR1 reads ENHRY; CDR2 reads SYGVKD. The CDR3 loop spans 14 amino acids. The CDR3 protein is CAIKTSGSYDEQFF.

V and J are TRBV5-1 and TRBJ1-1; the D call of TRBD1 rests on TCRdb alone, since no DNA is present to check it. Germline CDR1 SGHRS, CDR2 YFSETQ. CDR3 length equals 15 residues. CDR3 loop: CASSSGQGPNTEAFF.

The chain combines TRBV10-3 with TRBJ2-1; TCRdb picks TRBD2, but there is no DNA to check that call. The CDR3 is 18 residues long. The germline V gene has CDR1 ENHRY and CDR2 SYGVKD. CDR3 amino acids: CAISAGLAGGRSYNEQFF.

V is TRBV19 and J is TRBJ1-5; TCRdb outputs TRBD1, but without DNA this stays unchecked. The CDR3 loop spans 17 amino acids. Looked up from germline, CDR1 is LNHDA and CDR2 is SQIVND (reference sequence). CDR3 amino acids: CASSRQGSAVGNQPQHF. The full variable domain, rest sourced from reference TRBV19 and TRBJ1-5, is DGGITQSPKYLFRKEGQNVTLSCEQNLNHDAMYWYRQDPGQGLRLIYYSQIVNDFQKGDIAEGYSVSREKKESFPLTVTSAQKNPTAFYLCASSRQGSAVGNQPQHFGDGTRLSIL.

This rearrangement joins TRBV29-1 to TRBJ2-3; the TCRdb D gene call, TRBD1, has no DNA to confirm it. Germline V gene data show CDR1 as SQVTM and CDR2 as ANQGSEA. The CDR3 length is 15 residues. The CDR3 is CSVESPGGFTDTQYF.

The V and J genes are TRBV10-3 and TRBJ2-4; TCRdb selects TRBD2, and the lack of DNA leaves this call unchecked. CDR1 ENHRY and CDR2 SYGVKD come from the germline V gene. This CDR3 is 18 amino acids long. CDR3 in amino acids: CAISDPTSGGLAKNIQYF.

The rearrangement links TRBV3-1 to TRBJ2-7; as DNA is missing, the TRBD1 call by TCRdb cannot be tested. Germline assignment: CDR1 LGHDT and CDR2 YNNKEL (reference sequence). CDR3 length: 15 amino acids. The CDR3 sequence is CASSPRETGSYEQYF.

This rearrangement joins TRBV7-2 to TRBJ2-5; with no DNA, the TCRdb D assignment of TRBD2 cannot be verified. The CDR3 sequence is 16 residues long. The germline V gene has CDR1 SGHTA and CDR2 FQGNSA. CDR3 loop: CASSLFLAHVRETQYF.

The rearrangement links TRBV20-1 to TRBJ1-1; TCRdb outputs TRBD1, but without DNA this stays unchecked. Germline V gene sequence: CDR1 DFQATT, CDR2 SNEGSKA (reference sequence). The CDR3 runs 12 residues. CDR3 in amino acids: CSARGGATEAFF.

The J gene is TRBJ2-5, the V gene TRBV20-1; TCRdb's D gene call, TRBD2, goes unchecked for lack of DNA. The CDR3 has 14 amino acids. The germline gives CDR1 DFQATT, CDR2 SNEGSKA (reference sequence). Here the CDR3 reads CSARDRREGKTQYF.

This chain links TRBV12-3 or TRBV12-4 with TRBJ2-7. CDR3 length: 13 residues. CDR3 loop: CASSYVDLYEQYF.

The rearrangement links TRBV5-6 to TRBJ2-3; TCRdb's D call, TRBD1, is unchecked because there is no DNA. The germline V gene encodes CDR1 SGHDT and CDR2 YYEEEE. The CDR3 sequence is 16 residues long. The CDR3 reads CASSYGTGGSPDTQYF.

The CDR3 spells CASSQERQGSYEQYF. The chain carries TRBV4-1 and TRBJ2-7; checking the TCRdb D call of TRBD1 is not possible without DNA. The CDR3 contains 15 residues. Germline CDR1 reads MGHRA; CDR2 reads YSYEKL.

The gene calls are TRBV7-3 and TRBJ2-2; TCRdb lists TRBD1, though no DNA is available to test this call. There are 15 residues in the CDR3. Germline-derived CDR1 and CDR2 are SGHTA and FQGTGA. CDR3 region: CASSLSDKNTGELFF.

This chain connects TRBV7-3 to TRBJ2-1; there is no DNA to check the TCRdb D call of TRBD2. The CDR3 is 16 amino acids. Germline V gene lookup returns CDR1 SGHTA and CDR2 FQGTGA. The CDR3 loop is CASSLRQAGVGNEQFF.

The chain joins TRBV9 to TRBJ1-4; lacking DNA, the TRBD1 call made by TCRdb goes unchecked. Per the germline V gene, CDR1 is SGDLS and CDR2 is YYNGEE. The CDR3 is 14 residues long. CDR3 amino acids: CASSVEGANEKLFF.